This is a list of T cell receptor beta chains from one sample in a study of cytomegalovirus exposure and HLA in healthy donors. Here immunoSEQ multiplex PCR was the method, and the copy in TCRdb shows in-frame clones only, minus some. The data contain fewer than 150,000 clones, roughly 82% of them singletons. The specimen sequenced was PBMCs. These receptors all come from a man between 18 and 29 years old in good health and CMV-seronegative. CDR3s include the opening cysteine and the closing phenylalanine or tryptophan. The D gene is left open where the match is weak. Clone size is stated in some rows and not others, as once, few, many or a class when expanded.

J gene | V gene | D gene | clone size | CDR3 DNA | CDR3 protein
TRBJ1-2 | TRBV19 | TRBD1 | - | TGTGCCAGTAGAGGGACAGAGAACTATGGCTACACCTTC | CASRGTENYGYTF
TRBJ1-1 | TRBV6-5 | - | - | TGTGCCAGCAGAACCGGGACACCGAACACTGAAGCTTTCTTT | CASRTGTPNTEAFF
TRBJ1-2 | TRBV6-1 | - | - | TGTGCCAGCAGTTCTCCGGGAGCTAACTATGGCTACACCTTC | CASSSPGANYGYTF
TRBJ2-7 | TRBV5-1 | - | - | TGCGCCAGCAGCTTGCCAGGTCGAAACGAGCAGTACTTC | CASSLPGRNEQYF
TRBJ1-1 | TRBV30 | TRBD1 | - | TGTGCCTGGAATCGAGGGGGACAGGGGAGCACTGAAGCTTTCTTT | CAWNRGGQGSTEAFF
TRBJ2-2 | TRBV7-2 | TRBD2 | once | TGTGCCAGCAGCTTTACTAGCGGGGTGGCGACCGGGGAGCTGTTTTTT | CASSFTSGVATGELFF
TRBJ2-7 | TRBV28 | TRBD2 | once | TGTGCCAGCAGTTTATTCCCAGCGGGAGGTCACAACGAGCAGTACTTC | CASSLFPAGGHNEQYF
TRBJ2-7 | TRBV4-2 | TRBD1 | - | TGTGCCAGCAGCCCTGGTTTAGTAGGGACAGGGCTGGACGAGCAGTACTTC | CASSPGLVGTGLDEQYF
TRBJ2-2 | TRBV6-1 | - | - | TGTGCCGGCAGGGGCGCCGGGGAGCTGTTTTTT | CAGRGAGELFF
TRBJ2-2 | TRBV7-2 | - | - | TGTGCCAGCAGCCAACCTTTAGGGGGGGCGGGCACCGGGGAGCTGTTTTTT | CASSQPLGGAGTGELFF
TRBJ2-5 | TRBV7-7 | TRBD1 | - | TGTGCTAGCAGCTTAGGGGACAGGAACCAAGAGACCCAGTACTTC | CASSLGDRNQETQYF
TRBJ2-3 | TRBV18 | - | - | TGTGCCAGCACCCCGACCTCGTCCGGGACAGATACGCAGTATTTT | CASTPTSSGTDTQYF
TRBJ2-5 | TRBV27 | TRBD2 | - | TGTGCCAGCTGGGGGGGGATGGAAAGAGAGACCCAGTACTTC | CASWGGMERETQYF
TRBJ2-2 | TRBV5-6 | - | - | TGTGCCAGCACCTCCCGCAGGTGGAACACCGGGGAGCTGTTTTTT | CASTSRRWNTGELFF
TRBJ2-7 | TRBV7-9 | TRBD1 | - | TGTGCCAGCAGCTTGGGGACAGTTCACTACGAGCAGTACTTC | CASSLGTVHYEQYF
TRBJ1-5 | TRBV12-5 | TRBD1 | - | TGTGCTAGTGGCCACCGACCAGGGGGCATTGGATTGTATCAGCCCCAGCATTTT | CASGHRPGGIGLYQPQHF
TRBJ2-3 | TRBV7-9 | - | few | TGTGCCAGCAGACCTACCGGGTCAGATACGCAGTATTTT | CASRPTGSDTQYF
TRBJ2-3 | TRBV5-6 | - | - | TGTGCCAGCAGCTTGCCCCTGAGGGCGATTAACACAGATACGCAGTATTTT | CASSLPLRAINTDTQYF
TRBJ2-7 | TRBV18 | - | - | TGTGCCAGCTCACCAGGGCTAGCAGGAGATAGCGAGCAGTACTTC | CASSPGLAGDSEQYF
TRBJ1-5 | TRBV6-1 | - | - | TGTGCCAGCAGTGAAGAAAGAGGCAATCAGCCCCAGCATTTT | CASSEERGNQPQHF
TRBJ1-2 | TRBV2 | - | - | TGTGCCAGCAGTCGCAGACAGGAGTCCAACTATGGCTACACCTTC | CASSRRQESNYGYTF
TRBJ1-5 | TRBV19 | TRBD1 | - | TGTGCCAGTAGTATGCGGGACAGGGTAGTTGACAATCAGCCCCAGCATTTT | CASSMRDRVVDNQPQHF
TRBJ2-7 | TRBV2 | TRBD2 | - | TGTGCCAGAAGTGTACAGAAGAGCGGGGCTTCCTACGAGCAGTACTTC | CARSVQKSGASYEQYF
TRBJ2-3 | TRBV5-1 | - | - | TGCGCCAGCAGCCCTGTCAGGGCCAGCACAGATACGCAGTATTTT | CASSPVRASTDTQYF
TRBJ2-6 | TRBV6-1 | - | few | TGTGCCAGCAGTGTTCAGGGCTCTGGGGCCAACGTCCTGACTTTC | CASSVQGSGANVLTF
TRBJ1-4 | TRBV27 | - | few | TGTGCCAGCAGTTTATCCCCGGTTAATGAAAAACTGTTTTTT | CASSLSPVNEKLFF
TRBJ2-1 | TRBV10-3 | TRBD2 | - | TGTGCCATCAGTAGGACTAGCGGGGAATACAATGAGCAGTTCTTC | CAISRTSGEYNEQFF
TRBJ2-1 | TRBV4-2 | TRBD2 | - | TGTGCCAGCAGCCAAGATCCCCTAGCGGGGGGGCTGCGGGACAATGAGCAGTTCTTC | CASSQDPLAGGLRDNEQFF
TRBJ2-7 | TRBV5-1 | TRBD2 | once | TGCGCCAGCAGAAATGGACTAGCGGGAGGACACGAGCAGTACTTC | CASRNGLAGGHEQYF
TRBJ1-4 | TRBV11-2 | TRBD1 | - | TGTGCCAGCAGCTTAATAGGTCAGGGGGCTTTAGGGGAAAAACTGTTTTTT | CASSLIGQGALGEKLFF
TRBJ1-1 | TRBV10-3 | - | - | TGTGCCATCAGTGATGAGGGACACCGCCCTGGTGCTTTCTTT | CAISDEGHRPGAFF
TRBJ1-2 | TRBV6-1 | - | - | TGTGCCAGCAGTGAACTGGGGGCGCGGACGAATGGCTACACCTTC | CASSELGARTNGYTF
TRBJ2-1 | TRBV27 | - | few | TGTGCCAGCAGTTTAGTCCGGGATCCATCCAATGAGCAGTTCTTC | CASSLVRDPSNEQFF
TRBJ1-5 | TRBV19 | TRBD1 | - | TGTGCCAGTAGTATCCCAGGGGACAGGGGCCAGCCCCAGCATTTT | CASSIPGDRGQPQHF
TRBJ2-7 | TRBV5-4 | TRBD1 | few | TGTGCCAGCAGCGCGACAGGGGGGGAGCAGTACTTC | CASSATGGEQYF
TRBJ2-1 | TRBV10-3 | - | - | TGTGCCATCAGTGAAGCCCGCGGGGGCAGCTCCTACAATGAGCAGTTCTTC | CAISEARGGSSYNEQFF
TRBJ1-2 | TRBV6-5 | - | - | TGTGCCAGCAGTTACACAGAGGGGGGGCCCTATGGCTACACCTTC | CASSYTEGGPYGYTF
TRBJ1-2 | TRBV5-5 | TRBD1 | - | TGTGCCAGCAGCTTCACAGGGGATAACTATGGCTACACCTTC | CASSFTGDNYGYTF
TRBJ2-7 | TRBV14 | TRBD2 | - | TGTGCCAGCAGCCAAGATTTTAATGGGGAGGGGTCCTACGAGCAGTACTTC | CASSQDFNGEGSYEQYF
TRBJ1-5 | TRBV6-1 | - | - | TGTGCCAGCAGTGAATTGGCGCAGCGGTCTTGGCAGCCCCAGCATTTT | CASSELAQRSWQPQHF
TRBJ2-1 | TRBV7-2 | TRBD2 | once | TGTGCCAGCAGCTTACGACCGACTAGCCTGAGCTCCTACAATGAGCAGTTCTTC | CASSLRPTSLSSYNEQFF
TRBJ2-5 | TRBV5-5 | - | - | TGTGCCACACAGCCGGCAGGGGAGAGGCAAGAGACCCAGTACTTC | CATQPAGERQETQYF
TRBJ1-2 | TRBV2 | TRBD1 | - | TGTGCCAGCAGTCCCCCGGGACAGGGACTGAAGGATGGCTACACCTTC | CASSPPGQGLKDGYTF
TRBJ1-2 | TRBV6-4 | TRBD1 | - | TGTGCCAGCAGCAGGGGGTACGGCTACACCTTC | CASSRGYGYTF
TRBJ2-7 | TRBV30 | - | few | TGTGCCTGGAGTCCCGGGACCTACGAGCAGTACTTC | CAWSPGTYEQYF
TRBJ2-7 | TRBV7-8 | - | - | TGTGCCAGCAGCCCCAATTCAGGGCCTTACGAGCAGTACTTC | CASSPNSGPYEQYF
TRBJ1-3 | TRBV6-5 | - | - | TGTGCCAGCAGGCCCCCTACGGGCTCTGGAAACACCATATATTTT | CASRPPTGSGNTIYF
TRBJ2-1 | TRBV6-5 | TRBD1 | - | TGTGCCAGCAGGAGGACAGGGGATGACAATGAGCAGTTCTTC | CASRRTGDDNEQFF
TRBJ2-3 | TRBV7-2 | - | once | TGTGCCAGCAGCTTAGCGCTAAAAGGAGGGTATACGCAGTATTTT | CASSLALKGGYTQYF
TRBJ2-7 | TRBV6-5 | - | - | TGTGCCAGCAGTTATTCCCCGACTAACGAGCAGTACTTC | CASSYSPTNEQYF
TRBJ1-4 | TRBV7-4 | - | - | TGTGCCAGCAGCTTGCGGCCAGGGGTGTATGAAAAACTGTTTTTT | CASSLRPGVYEKLFF
TRBJ2-7 | TRBV7-9 | - | - | TGTGCCAGCAGCTTAGAAGGAACAGGGCAGTACTTC | CASSLEGTGQYF
TRBJ2-7 | TRBV30 | TRBD1 | - | TGTGCCTGGAGTGTAGTAGGGGGACAGCGGAAAAGCTCCTACGAGCAGTACTTC | CAWSVVGGQRKSSYEQYF
TRBJ2-7 | TRBV5-1 | TRBD2 | - | TGCGCCAGCAGCTTGGACCCAAATACTAGCGGAGCGTACGAGCAGTACTTC | CASSLDPNTSGAYEQYF
TRBJ1-2 | TRBV19 | - | few | TGTGCCAGTAGTATAGGTAGTACCAGGAGGGGTAACTATGGCTACACCTTC | CASSIGSTRRGNYGYTF
TRBJ1-2 | TRBV6-5 | - | once | TGTGCCAGCAGTTACGGGGGGTCCTATGGCTACACCTTC | CASSYGGSYGYTF
TRBJ2-4 | TRBV27 | - | - | TGTGCCAGCAGCCAGGGTGGGGCCAAAAACATTCAGTACTTC | CASSQGGAKNIQYF
TRBJ2-3 | TRBV2 | - | - | TGTGCCAGCAGCAGAGCACGGCGGGGCCCAGATACGCAGTATTTT | CASSRARRGPDTQYF
TRBJ1-2 | TRBV27 | TRBD1 | few | TGTGCCAGCAGTTTTGGACAGGGGATTGCCTATGGCTACACCTTC | CASSFGQGIAYGYTF